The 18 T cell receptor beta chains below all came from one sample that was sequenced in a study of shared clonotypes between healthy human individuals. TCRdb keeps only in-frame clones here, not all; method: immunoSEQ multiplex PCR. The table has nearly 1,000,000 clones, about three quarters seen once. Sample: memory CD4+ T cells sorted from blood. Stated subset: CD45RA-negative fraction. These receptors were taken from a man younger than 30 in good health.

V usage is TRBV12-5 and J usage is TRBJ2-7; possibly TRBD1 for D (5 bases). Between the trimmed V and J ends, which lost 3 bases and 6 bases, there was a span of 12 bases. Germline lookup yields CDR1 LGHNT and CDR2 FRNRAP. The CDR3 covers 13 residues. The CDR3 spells CASGLNTGSEQYF. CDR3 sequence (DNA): TGTGCTAGTGGTTTAAACACAGGTTCCGAGCAGTACTTC.

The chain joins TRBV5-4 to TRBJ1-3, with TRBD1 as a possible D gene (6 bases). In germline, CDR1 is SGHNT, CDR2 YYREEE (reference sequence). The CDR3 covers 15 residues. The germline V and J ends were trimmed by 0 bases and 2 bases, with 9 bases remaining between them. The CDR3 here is CASSLDGGPGNTIYF. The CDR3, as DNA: TGTGCCAGCAGCTTGGACGGGGGGCCTGGAAACACCATATATTTT.

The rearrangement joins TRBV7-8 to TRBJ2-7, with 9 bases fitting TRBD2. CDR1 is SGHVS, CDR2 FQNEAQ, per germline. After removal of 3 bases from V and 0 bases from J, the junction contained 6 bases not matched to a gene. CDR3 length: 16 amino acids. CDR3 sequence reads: CASSFGAAGGSYEQYF. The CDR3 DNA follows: TGTGCCAGCAGCTTTGGGGCAGCGGGAGGCTCCTACGAGCAGTACTTC.

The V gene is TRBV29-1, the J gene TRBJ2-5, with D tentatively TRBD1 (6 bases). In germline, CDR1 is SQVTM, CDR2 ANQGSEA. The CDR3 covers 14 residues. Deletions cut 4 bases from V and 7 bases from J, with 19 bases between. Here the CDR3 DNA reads TGCAGCGTTGTATTTTCAGGGGCGCCGGGGACCCAGTACTTC. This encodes CSVVFSGAPGTQYF.

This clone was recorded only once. The CDR3: CASSRSQTLYNEQFF. DNA for the CDR3: TGCGCCAGCAGCAGAAGTCAAACTCTCTATAATGAGCAGTTCTTC. The V call is TRBV4-1, the J call TRBJ2-1; unclear D gene. This CDR3 region has 15 residues. Germline assignment: CDR1 MGHRA and CDR2 YSYEKL. Trimming pared 5 bases from V and 7 bases from J, leaving 18 bases between.

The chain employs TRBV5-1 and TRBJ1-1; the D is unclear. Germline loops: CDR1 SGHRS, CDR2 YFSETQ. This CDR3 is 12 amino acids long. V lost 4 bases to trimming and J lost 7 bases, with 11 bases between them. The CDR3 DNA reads TGCGCCAGCAGCCCCCGCGTGGGTGAAGCTTTCTTT. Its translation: CASSPRVGEAFF.

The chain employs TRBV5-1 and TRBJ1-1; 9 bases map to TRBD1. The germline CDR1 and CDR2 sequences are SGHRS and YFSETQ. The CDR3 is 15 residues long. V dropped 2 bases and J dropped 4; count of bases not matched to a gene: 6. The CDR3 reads CASSFSGTGTTEAFF. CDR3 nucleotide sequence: TGCGCCAGCAGCTTCTCCGGGACAGGGACCACTGAAGCTTTCTTT.

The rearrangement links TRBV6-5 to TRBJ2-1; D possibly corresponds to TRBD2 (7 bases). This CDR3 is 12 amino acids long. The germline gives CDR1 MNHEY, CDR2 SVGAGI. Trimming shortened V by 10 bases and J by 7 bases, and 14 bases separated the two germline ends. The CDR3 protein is CATRRGGNEQFF. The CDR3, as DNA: TGTGCCACCCGAAGGGGGGGGAATGAGCAGTTCTTC.

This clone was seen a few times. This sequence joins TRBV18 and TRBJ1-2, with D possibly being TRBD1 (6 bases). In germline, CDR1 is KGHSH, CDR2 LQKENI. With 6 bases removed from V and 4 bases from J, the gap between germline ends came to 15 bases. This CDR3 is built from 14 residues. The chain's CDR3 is CASSELQGLYGYTF. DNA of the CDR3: TGTGCCAGCTCGGAATTACAGGGTCTCTATGGCTACACCTTC.

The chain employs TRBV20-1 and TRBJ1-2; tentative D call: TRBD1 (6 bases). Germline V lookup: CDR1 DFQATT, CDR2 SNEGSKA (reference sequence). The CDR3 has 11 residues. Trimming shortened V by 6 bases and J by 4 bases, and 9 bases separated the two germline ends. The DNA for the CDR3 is TGCAGTGCCTGGACAGTCTATGGCTACACCTTC. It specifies CSAWTVYGYTF.

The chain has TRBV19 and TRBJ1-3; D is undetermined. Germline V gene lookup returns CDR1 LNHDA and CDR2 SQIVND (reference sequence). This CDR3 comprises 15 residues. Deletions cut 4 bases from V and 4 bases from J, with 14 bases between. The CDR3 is CASSTRPRPGNTIYF. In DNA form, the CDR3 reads TGTGCCAGTAGTACCCGACCCCGGCCCGGAAACACCATATATTTT.

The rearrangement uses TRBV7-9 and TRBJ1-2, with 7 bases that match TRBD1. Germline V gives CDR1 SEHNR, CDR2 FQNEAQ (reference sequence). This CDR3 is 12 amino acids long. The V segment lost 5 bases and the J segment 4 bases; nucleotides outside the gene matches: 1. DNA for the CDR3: TGTGCCAGCAGCGGGGACAGCTATGGCTACACCTTC. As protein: CASSGDSYGYTF.

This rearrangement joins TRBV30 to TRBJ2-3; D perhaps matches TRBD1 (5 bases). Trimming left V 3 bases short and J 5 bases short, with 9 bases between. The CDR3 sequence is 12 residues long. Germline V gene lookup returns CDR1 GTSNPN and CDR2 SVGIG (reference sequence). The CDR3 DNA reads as TGTGCCTGGAGGAACCAGGGAGATACGCAGTATTTT. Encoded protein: CAWRNQGDTQYF.

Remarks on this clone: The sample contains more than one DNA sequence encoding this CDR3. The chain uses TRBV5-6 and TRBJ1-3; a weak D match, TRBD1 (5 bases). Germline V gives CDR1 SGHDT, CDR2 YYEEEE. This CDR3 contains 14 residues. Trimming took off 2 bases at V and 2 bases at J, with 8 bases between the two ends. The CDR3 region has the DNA TGTGCCAGCAGCTTTCGAGGGGCTGGAAACACCATATATTTT. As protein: CASSFRGAGNTIYF.

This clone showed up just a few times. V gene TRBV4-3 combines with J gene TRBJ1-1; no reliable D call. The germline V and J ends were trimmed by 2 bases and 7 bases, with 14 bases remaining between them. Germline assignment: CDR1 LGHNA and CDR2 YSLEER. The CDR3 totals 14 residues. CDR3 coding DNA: TGCGCCAGCAGCCAACTATCCTCGGTTGGTGAAGCTTTCTTT. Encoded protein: CASSQLSSVGEAFF.

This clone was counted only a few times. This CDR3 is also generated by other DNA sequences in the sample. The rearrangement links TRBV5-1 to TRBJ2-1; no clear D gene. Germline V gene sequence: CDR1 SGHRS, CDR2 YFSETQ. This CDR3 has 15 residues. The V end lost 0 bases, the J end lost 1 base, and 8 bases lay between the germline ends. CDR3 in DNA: TGCGCCAGCAGCTTGGGGCAGGTGTCCTACAATGAGCAGTTCTTC. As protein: CASSLGQVSYNEQFF.

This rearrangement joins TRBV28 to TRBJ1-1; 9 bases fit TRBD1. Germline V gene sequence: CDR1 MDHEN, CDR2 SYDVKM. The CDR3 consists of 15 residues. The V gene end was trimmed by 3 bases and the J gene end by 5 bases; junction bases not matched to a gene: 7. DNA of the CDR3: TGTGCCAGCAGTTTCCAAGGACAGGGGAATACTGAAGCTTTCTTT. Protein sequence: CASSFQGQGNTEAFF.

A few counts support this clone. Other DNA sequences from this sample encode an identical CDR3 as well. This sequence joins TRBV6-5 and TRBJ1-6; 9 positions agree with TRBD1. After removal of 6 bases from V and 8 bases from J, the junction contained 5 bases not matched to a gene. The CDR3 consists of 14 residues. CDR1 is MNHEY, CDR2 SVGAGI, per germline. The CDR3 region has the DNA TGTGCCAGCAGCCGGACAGGGGAAGATTCACCCCTCCACTTT. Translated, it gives CASSRTGEDSPLHF.